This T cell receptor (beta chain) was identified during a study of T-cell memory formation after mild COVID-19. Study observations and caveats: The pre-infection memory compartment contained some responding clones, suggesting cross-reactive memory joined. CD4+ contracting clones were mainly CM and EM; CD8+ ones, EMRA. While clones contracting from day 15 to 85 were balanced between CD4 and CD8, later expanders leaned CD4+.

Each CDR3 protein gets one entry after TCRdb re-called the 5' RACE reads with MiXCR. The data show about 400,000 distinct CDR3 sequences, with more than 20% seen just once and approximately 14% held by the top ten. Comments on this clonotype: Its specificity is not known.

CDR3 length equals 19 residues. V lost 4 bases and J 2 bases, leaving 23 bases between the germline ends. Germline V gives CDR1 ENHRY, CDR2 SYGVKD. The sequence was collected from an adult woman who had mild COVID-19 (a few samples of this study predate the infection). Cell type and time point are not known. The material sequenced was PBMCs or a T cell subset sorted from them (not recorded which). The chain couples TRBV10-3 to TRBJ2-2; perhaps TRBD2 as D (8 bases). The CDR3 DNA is TGTGCCATCAGTGGTTACTCCTCGGGAGGGGGCATAAACACCGGGGAGCTGTTTTTT. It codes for CAISGYSSGGGINTGELFF.